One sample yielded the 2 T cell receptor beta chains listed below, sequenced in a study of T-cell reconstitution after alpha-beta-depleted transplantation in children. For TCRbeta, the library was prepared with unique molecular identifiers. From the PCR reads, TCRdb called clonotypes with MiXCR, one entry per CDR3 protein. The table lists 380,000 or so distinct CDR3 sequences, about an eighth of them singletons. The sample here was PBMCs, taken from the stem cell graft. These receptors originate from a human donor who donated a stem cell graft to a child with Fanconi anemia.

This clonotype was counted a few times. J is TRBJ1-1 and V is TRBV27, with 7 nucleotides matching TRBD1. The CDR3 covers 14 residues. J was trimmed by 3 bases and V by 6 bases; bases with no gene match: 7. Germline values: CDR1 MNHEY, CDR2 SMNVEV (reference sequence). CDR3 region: CASRKTQGHTEAFF. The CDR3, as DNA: TGTGCCAGCAGAAAAACACAGGGGCACACTGAAGCTTTCTTT.

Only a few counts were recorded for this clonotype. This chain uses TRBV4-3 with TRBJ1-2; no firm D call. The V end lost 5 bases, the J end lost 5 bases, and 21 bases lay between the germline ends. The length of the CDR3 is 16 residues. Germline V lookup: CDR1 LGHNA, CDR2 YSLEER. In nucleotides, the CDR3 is TGCGCCAGCAGCACTCAGTGGGAGGGAGGAGGATATGGCTACACCTTC. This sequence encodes CASSTQWEGGGYGYTF.